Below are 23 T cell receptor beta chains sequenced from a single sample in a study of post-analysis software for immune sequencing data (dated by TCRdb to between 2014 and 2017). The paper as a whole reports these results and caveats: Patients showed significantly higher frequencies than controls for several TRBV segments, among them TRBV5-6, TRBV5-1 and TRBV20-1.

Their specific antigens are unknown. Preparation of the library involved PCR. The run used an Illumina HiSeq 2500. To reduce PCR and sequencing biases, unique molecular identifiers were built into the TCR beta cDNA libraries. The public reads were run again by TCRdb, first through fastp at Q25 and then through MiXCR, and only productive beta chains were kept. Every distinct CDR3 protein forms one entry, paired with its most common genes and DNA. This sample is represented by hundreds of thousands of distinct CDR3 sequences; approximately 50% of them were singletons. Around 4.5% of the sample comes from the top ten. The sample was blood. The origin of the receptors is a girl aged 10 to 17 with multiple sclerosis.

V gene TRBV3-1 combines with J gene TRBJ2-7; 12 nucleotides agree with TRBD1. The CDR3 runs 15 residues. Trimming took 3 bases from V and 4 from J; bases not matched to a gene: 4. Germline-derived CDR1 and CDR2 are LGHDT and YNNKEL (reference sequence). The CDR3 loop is CASSQGQGAPYEQYF. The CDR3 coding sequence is TGTGCCAGCAGCCAGGGACAGGGGGCCCCTTACGAGCAGTACTTC.

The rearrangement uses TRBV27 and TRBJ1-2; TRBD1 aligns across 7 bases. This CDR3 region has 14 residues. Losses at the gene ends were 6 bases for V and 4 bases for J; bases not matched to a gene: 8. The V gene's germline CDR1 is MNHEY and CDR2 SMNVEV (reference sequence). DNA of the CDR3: TGTGCCAGCAGCGTCGACAGGGCGCTCTATGGCTACACCTTC. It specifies CASSVDRALYGYTF.

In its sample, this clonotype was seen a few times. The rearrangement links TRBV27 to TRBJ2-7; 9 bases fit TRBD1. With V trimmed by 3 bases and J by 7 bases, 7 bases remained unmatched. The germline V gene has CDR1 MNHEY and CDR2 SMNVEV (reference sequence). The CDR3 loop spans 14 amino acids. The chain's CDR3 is CASSFGTGLKEQYF. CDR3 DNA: TGTGCCAGCAGTTTTGGGACAGGGCTTAAAGAGCAGTACTTC.

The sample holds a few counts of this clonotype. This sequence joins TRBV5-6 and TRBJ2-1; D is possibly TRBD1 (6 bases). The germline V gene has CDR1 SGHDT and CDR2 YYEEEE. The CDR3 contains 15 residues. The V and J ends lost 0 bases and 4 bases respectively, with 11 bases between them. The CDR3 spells CASSLGQVIYNEQFF. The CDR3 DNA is TGTGCCAGCAGCTTGGGACAGGTGATTTACAATGAGCAGTTCTTC.

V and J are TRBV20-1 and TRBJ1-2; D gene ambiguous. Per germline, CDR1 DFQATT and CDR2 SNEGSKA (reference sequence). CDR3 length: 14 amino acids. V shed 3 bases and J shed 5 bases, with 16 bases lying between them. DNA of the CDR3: TGCAGTGCTAGTTTGGGGTCGGGAAATTATGGCTACACCTTC. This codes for CSASLGSGNYGYTF.

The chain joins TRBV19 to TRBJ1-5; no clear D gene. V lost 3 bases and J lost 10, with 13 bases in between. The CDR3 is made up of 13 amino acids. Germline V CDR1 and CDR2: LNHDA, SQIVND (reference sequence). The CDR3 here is CASSIIEGHPQHF. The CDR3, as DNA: TGTGCCAGTAGTATCATTGAAGGGCACCCCCAGCATTTT.

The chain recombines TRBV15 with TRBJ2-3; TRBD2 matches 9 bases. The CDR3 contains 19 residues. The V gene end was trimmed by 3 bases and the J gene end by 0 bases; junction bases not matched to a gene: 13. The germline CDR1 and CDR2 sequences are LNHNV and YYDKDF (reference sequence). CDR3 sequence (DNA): TGTGCCACCAGCAGCAAAAAACCAACTAGCGGGCCTAGCACAGATACGCAGTATTTT. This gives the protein CATSSKKPTSGPSTDTQYF.

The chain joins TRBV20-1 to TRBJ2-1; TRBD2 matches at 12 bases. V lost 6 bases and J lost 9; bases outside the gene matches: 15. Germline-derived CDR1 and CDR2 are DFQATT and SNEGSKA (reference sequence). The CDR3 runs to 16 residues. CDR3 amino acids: CSAEQASGREEGEQFF. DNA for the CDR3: TGCAGTGCCGAACAGGCTAGCGGGAGGGAGGAGGGTGAGCAGTTCTTC.

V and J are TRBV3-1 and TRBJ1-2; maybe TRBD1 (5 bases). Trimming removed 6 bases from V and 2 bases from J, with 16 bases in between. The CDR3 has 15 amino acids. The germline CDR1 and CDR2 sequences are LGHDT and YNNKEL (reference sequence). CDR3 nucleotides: TGTGCCAGCAGTCAACGTCAGGGAACGAACTATGGCTACACCTTC. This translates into CASSQRQGTNYGYTF.

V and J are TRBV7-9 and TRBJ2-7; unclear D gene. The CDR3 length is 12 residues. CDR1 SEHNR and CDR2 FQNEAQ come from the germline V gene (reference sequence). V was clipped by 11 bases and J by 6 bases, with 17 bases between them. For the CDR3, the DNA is TGTGCCTGCACCAAACCCTCTCGCGAGCAGTACTTC. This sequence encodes CACTKPSREQYF.

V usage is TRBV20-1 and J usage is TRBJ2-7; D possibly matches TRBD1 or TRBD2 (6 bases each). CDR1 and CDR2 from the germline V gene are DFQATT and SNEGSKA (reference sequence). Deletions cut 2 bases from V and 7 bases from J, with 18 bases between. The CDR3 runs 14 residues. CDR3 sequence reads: CSARLSGGRGEQYF. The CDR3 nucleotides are TGCAGTGCTAGACTATCCGGGGGCCGGGGTGAGCAGTACTTC.

This CDR3 is CASSLYFALAGSSQETQYF. The DNA of the CDR3 is TGTGCCAGCAGCTTATATTTCGCGCTAGCGGGGAGTTCCCAAGAGACCCAGTACTTC. The V gene is TRBV7-8, the J gene TRBJ2-5; 9 nucleotides line up with TRBD2. The CDR3 consists of 19 residues. The germline CDR1 and CDR2 sequences are SGHVS and FQNEAQ. V dropped 2 bases and J dropped 1; count of bases not matched to a gene: 14.

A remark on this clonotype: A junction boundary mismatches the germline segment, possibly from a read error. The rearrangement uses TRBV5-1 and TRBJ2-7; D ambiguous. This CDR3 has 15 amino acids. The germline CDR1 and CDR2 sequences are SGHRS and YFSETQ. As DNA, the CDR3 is TGCGCCAGCAGCTTGTATCCCGGGTCCTCCTCCGAGCAGTACTTC. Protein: CASSLYPGSSSEQYF. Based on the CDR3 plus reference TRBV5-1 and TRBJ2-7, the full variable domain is KAGVTQTPRYLIKTRGQQVTLSCSPISGHRSVSWYQQTPGQGLQFLFEYFSETQRNKGNFPGRFSGRQFSNSRSEMNVSTLELGDSALYLCASSLYPGSSSEQYFGPGTRLTVT.

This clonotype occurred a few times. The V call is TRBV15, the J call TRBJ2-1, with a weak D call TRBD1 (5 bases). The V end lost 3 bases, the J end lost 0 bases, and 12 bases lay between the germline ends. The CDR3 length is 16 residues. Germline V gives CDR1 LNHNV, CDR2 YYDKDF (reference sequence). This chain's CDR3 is CATSRRQGSSYNEQFF. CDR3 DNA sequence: TGTGCCACCAGCAGGAGGCAGGGCTCCTCCTACAATGAGCAGTTCTTC.

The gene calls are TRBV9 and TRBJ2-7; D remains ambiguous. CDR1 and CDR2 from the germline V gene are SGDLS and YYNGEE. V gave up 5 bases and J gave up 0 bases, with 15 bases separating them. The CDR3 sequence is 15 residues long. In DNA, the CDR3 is TGTGCCAGCAGTCGACCTCCAACGAGCTCCTACGAGCAGTACTTC. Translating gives CASSRPPTSSYEQYF.

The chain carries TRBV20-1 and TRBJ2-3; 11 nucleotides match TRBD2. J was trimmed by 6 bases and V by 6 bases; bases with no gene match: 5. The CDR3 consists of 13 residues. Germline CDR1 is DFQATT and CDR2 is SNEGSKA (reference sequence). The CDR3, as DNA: TGCAGTGCCCTACTAGCGGGAGTTGATACGCAGTATTTT. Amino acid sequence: CSALLAGVDTQYF.

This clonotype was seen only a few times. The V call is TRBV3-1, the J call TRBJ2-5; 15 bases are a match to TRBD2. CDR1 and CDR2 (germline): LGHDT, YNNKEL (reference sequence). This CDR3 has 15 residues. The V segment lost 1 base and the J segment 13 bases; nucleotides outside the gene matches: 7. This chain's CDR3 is CASSQARTSGRAMYF. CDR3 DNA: TGTGCCAGCAGCCAAGCCCGGACTAGCGGGAGGGCCATGTACTTC.

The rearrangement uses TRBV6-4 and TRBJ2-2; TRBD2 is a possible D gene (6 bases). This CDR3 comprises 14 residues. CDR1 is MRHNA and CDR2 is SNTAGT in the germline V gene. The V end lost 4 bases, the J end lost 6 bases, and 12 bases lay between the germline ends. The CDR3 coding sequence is TGTGCCAGCAGTGCCAGTCCGGGGGCCGGGGAGCTGTTTTTT. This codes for CASSASPGAGELFF.

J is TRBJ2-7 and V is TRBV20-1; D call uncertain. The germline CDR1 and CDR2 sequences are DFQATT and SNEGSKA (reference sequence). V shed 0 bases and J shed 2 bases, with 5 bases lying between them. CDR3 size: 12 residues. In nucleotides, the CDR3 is TGCAGTGCTAGAGATCTAGCCTACGAGCAGTACTTC. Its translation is CSARDLAYEQYF.

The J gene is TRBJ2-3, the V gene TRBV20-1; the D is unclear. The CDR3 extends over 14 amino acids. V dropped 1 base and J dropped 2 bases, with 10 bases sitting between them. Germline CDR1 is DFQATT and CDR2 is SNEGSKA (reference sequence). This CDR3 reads CSARGEPNTDTQYF. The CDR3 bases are TGCAGTGCTAGAGGGGAACCGAACACAGATACGCAGTATTTT.

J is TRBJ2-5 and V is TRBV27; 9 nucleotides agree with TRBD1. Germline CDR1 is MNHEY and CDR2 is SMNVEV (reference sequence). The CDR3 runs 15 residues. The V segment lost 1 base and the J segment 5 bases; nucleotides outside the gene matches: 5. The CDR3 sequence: CASSLWGQGGETQYF. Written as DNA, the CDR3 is TGTGCCAGCAGTTTATGGGGACAGGGAGGCGAGACCCAGTACTTC.

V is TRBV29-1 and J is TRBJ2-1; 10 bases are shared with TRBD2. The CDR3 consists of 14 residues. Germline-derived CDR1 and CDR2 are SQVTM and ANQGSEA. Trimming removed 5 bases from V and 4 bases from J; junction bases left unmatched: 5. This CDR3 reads CSVRRLAGYNEQFF. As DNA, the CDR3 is TGCAGCGTTCGGCGACTAGCGGGTTACAATGAGCAGTTCTTC.

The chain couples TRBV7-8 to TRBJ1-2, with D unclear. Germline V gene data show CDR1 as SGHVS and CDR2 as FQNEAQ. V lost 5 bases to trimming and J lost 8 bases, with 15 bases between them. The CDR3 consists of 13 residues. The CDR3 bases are TGTGCCAGCAGCCCCGAGGGAAGTAGCGGCTACACCTTC. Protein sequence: CASSPEGSSGYTF.